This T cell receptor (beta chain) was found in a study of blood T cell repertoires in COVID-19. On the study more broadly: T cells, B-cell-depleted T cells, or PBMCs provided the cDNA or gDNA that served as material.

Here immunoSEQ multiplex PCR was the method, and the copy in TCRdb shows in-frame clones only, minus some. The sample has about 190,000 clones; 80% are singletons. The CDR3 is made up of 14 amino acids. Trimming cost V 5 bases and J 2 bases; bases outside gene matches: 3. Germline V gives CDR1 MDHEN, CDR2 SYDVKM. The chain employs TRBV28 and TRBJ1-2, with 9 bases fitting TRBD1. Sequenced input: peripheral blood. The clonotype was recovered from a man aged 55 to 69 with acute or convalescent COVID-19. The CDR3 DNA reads TGTGCCAGCAGTGAAGGGACAGGGAACTATGGCTACACCTTC. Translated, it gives CASSEGTGNYGYTF.